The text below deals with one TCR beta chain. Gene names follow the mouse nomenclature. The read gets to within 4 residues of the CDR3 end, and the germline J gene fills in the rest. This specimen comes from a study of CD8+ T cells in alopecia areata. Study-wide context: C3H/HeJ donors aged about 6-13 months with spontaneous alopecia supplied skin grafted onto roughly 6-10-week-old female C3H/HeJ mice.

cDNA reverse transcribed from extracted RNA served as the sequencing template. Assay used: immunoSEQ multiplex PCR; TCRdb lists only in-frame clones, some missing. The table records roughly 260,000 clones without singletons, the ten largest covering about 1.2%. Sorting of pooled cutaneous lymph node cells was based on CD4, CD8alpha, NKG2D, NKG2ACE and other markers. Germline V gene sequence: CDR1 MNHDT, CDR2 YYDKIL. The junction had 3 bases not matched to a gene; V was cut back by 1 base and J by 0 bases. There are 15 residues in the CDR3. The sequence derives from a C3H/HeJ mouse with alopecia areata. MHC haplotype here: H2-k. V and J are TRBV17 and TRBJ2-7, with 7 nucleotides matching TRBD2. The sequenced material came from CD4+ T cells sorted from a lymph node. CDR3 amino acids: CASSRGMGGSYEQYF. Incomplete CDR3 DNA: TGTGCTAGCAGTAGAGGGATGGGGGGCTCCTAT.